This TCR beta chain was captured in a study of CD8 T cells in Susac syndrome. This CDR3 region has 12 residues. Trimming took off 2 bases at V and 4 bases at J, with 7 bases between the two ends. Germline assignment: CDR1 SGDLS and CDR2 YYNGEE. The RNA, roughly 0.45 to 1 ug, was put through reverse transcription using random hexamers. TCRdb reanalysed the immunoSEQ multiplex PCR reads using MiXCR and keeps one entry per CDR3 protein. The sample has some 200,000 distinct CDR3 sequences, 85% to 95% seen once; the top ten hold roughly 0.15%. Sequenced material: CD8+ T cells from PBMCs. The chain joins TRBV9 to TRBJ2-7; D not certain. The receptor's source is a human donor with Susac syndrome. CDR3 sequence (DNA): TGTGCCAGCAGCGTTGACGGGTACGAGCAGTACTTC. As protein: CASSVDGYEQYF.